This T cell receptor (beta chain) was found in a study of T cells in Graves' hyperthyroidism and ophthalmopathy. At the level of the study: Peripheral blood was acquired at first diagnosis, ahead of any therapy whatsoever.

TCR beta CDR3 sequences were amplified from RNA transcripts. During a first-round RT-PCR of the TCR CDR3, the HTBI primer set was used. TCRdb fed the multiplex PCR reads into MiXCR, producing one record per CDR3 protein. The table lists 300,000 to 450,000 distinct CDR3 sequences, around 25% of them singletons, with around 79% in the top ten. The sample holds many counts of this clonotype. Its antigen is as yet unknown. Exclusion of patients followed from uncontrolled infection, other autoimmune disease, pregnancy or lactation. Study-wide findings and caveats: The blood repertoire included most of the expanded thyroid clonotypes above 0.001.

This CDR3 spans 14 amino acids. The V end was cut by 0 bases, the J end by 3 bases, with 9 bases between. Germline V gives CDR1 SGHRS, CDR2 YFSETQ. The sample consisted of blood. This TCR was recovered from a man over 45 with Graves' hyperthyroidism. This chain connects TRBV5-1 to TRBJ1-1; the D is unclear. This CDR3 reads CASSLEGYDTEAFF. The CDR3 DNA follows: TGCGCCAGCAGCTTGGAAGGGTACGACACTGAAGCTTTCTTT.